These 11 T cell receptor beta chains originate from one sample sequenced in a study of cytotoxic CD8 clonotypes in ibrutinib-treated CLL. TCRdb keeps only in-frame clones here, not all; method: immunoSEQ multiplex PCR. Of about 330,000 clones listed, over 60% are singletons. Sequences were derived from PBMCs, sampled after 36 months of ibrutinib treatment. These receptor sequences come from a human donor with chronic lymphocytic leukemia.

This chain connects TRBV6-1 to TRBJ2-7, with D hard to call. The germline V gene encodes CDR1 MNHNS and CDR2 SASEGT. The CDR3 has 13 amino acids. The V end lost 8 bases, the J end lost 5 bases, and 16 bases lay between the germline ends. CDR3 nucleotide sequence: TGTGCCAGCTCCGTGGCCTTTCTCCACGAGCAGTACTTC. Its protein is CASSVAFLHEQYF.

The CDR3 DNA sequence: TGCGCCAGCACGGGGACTAGCGTTATCGGGGAGCTGTTTTTT. Protein: CASTGTSVIGELFF. The rearrangement uses TRBV10-2 and TRBJ2-2; 10 bases agree with TRBD2. The CDR3 length is 14 residues. The germline V gene has CDR1 WSHSY and CDR2 SAAADI. V lost 7 bases, J lost 7 bases, and 6 bases stayed unmatched.

The chain joins TRBV7-8 to TRBJ2-1; 7 bases are a match to TRBD2. J was trimmed by 4 bases and V by 0 bases; bases with no gene match: 6. Per the germline V gene, CDR1 is SGHVS and CDR2 is FQNEAQ. This CDR3 has 16 residues. The DNA of the CDR3 is TGTGCCAGCAGCTTAGCGCCCAGCGGGACTTACAATGAGCAGTTCTTC. It encodes CASSLAPSGTYNEQFF.

This clone was seen just once. The CDR3 DNA reads TGCGCCAGCAGCCCCTATTTGGCAGGGGCCATGGGAGCTTTCTTT. Translated: CASSPYLAGAMGAFF. The chain links TRBV5-1 to TRBJ1-1; tentative D call: TRBD1 (6 bases). Germline lookup yields CDR1 SGHRS and CDR2 YFSETQ. CDR3 length: 15 amino acids. The V and J ends lost 4 bases and 10 bases respectively, with 23 bases between them.

The chain couples TRBV5-1 to TRBJ2-1, with 9 bases that match TRBD2. V gave up 0 bases and J gave up 6 bases; unmatched junction bases: 4. The CDR3 extends over 15 amino acids. In germline, CDR1 is SGHRS, CDR2 YFSETQ. DNA for the CDR3: TGCGCCAGCAGCTTGGGGCTAGCGGGATCCAATGAGCAGTTCTTC. This translates into CASSLGLAGSNEQFF.

The CDR3 DNA sequence: TGCAGCGCTGGGGCCCAGAACACTGAAGCTTTCTTT. This sequence encodes CSAGAQNTEAFF. The rearrangement joins TRBV29-1 to TRBJ1-1; the D gene is possibly TRBD1 (5 bases). Trimming pared 7 bases from V and 1 base from J, leaving 10 bases between. CDR3 size: 12 residues. The germline V gene encodes CDR1 SQVTM and CDR2 ANQGSEA.

This chain joins TRBV19 and TRBJ2-3, with 8 bases fitting TRBD2. In germline, CDR1 is LNHDA, CDR2 SQIVND (reference sequence). The junction had 9 bases not matched to a gene; V was cut back by 5 bases and J by 2 bases. The CDR3 runs 16 residues. CDR3 coding DNA: TGTGCCAGTAGTTTGGCGGGGGGTTTCTACACAGATACGCAGTATTTT. This sequence encodes CASSLAGGFYTDTQYF.

This chain links TRBV5-4 with TRBJ2-1, with D unresolved. The germline V gene encodes CDR1 SGHNT and CDR2 YYREEE (reference sequence). The CDR3 totals 16 residues. The ends were cut back, 4 bases at V and 4 bases at J, with 18 bases in the middle. The CDR3 reads CASSPPRGAFYNEQFF. Written as DNA, the CDR3 is TGTGCCAGCAGCCCACCACGCGGAGCTTTTTACAATGAGCAGTTCTTC. The whole variable domain, filled in from reference TRBV5-4 and TRBJ2-1, reads ETGVTQSPTHLIKTRGQQVTLRCSSQSGHNTVSWYQQALGQGPQFIFQYYREEENGRGNFPPRFSGLQFPNYSSELNVNALELDDSALYLCASSPPRGAFYNEQFFGPGTRLTVL.

V gene TRBV2 combines with J gene TRBJ2-6; perhaps TRBD2 as D (6 bases). With 8 bases removed from V and 2 bases from J, the gap between germline ends came to 10 bases. In germline, CDR1 is SNHLY, CDR2 FYNNEI. This CDR3 is built from 14 residues. The CDR3 sequence: CASWGTAGANVLTF. The DNA of the CDR3 is TGTGCCAGCTGGGGGACTGCTGGGGCCAACGTCCTGACTTTC. The full variable domain, in which reference TRBV2 and TRBJ2-6 provide the parts outside the CDR3, is EPEVTQTPSHQVTQMGQEVILRCVPISNHLYFYWYRQILGQKVEFLVSFYNNEISEKSEIFDDQFSVERPDGSNFTLKIRSTKLEDSAMYFCASWGTAGANVLTFGAGSRLTVL.

V is TRBV19 and J is TRBJ2-7, with TRBD1 matching 10 bases. The CDR3 spans 14 residues. Germline values: CDR1 LNHDA, CDR2 SQIVND (reference sequence). The V gene end was trimmed by 6 bases and the J gene end by 3 bases; junction bases not matched to a gene: 5. The CDR3, as DNA: TGTGCCAGTAGAGACAGGGGGCATCTCTACGAGCAGTACTTC. Its translation: CASRDRGHLYEQYF.

The chain carries TRBV5-6 and TRBJ2-3, with 10 bases lining up with TRBD1. The germline V gene has CDR1 SGHDT and CDR2 YYEEEE. This CDR3 comprises 14 residues. Unmatched junction bases numbered 3, after V lost 3 bases and J lost 5 bases. DNA of the CDR3: TGTGCCAGCAGCTCTGACAGGGGGCAAGATACGCAGTATTTT. This gives the protein CASSSDRGQDTQYF.